Shown below are 20 T cell receptor beta chains from a single sample sequenced in a study of early T cells in non-severe SARS-CoV-2 infection. TCRdb re-analysed the 5' RACE reads in MiXCR, keeping a single row per CDR3 protein. Among fewer than 120,000 distinct CDR3 sequences, around 12% were seen once, and the ten largest hold 3.8%. Here the sequenced sample was whole blood, taken at baseline. The receptors were sampled from an adult who was a healthcare worker with PCR-confirmed SARS-CoV-2 infection or an uninfected control (not recorded which).

The chain is built from TRBV5-1 and TRBJ1-3, with D unresolved. Germline V gene sequence: CDR1 SGHRS, CDR2 YFSETQ. This CDR3 has 15 residues. Trimming cost V 3 bases and J 0 bases, with 10 bases left between them. As DNA, the CDR3 is TGCGCCAGCAGCTACAGCCTCTCCTCTGGAAACACCATATATTTT. Protein sequence: CASSYSLSSGNTIYF. Supplemented by reference TRBV5-1 and TRBJ1-3, the full variable domain reads KAGVTQTPRYLIKTRGQQVTLSCSPISGHRSVSWYQQTPGQGLQFLFEYFSETQRNKGNFPGRFSGRQFSNSRSEMNVSTLELGDSALYLCASSYSLSSGNTIYFGEGSWLTVV.

This clonotype came up a few times. The chain combines TRBV12-3 or TRBV12-4 with TRBJ1-5; TRBD1 matches at 9 bases. V gave up 4 bases and J gave up 8 bases; unmatched junction bases: 3. The CDR3 is 13 amino acids. This CDR3 is CASSWDREKPQHF. CDR3 sequence (DNA): TGTGCCAGCAGTTGGGACAGGGAGAAGCCCCAGCATTTT.

This clonotype has at least ten counts. The J gene is TRBJ2-6, the V gene TRBV6-2 or TRBV6-3; TRBD1 matches at 9 bases. There are 21 residues in the CDR3. The germline V gene has CDR1 MNHEY and CDR2 SVGEGT. V was clipped by 0 bases and J by 1 base; unmatched bases: 13. The CDR3 sequence is CASSYSLRLGQGFSGANVLTF. Here the CDR3 DNA reads TGTGCCAGCAGTTACTCGCTTAGGCTGGGACAGGGTTTTTCTGGGGCCAACGTCCTGACTTTC.

In this sample, this clonotype turned up many times. The chain carries TRBV20-1 and TRBJ2-2; the D gene could be TRBD1 or TRBD2 (5 bases each). CDR1 is DFQATT and CDR2 is SNEGSKA in the germline V gene (reference sequence). V was pared by 2 bases and J by 4 bases, with 11 bases between. The CDR3 is 14 amino acids. CDR3 in DNA: TGCAGTGCTAGAACCCGGGACGTCACCGGGGAGCTGTTTTTT. Translating gives CSARTRDVTGELFF.

This clonotype was counted ten times or more. This chain joins TRBV19 and TRBJ1-1; no definite D call. V was cut by 5 bases and J by 3 bases, with 19 bases left in between. Germline loops: CDR1 LNHDA, CDR2 SQIVND (reference sequence). The CDR3 loop spans 16 amino acids. As DNA, the CDR3 is TGTGCCAGTAGTGTGGAGGAAGGAGGGTCGGACACTGAAGCTTTCTTT. Amino acids: CASSVEEGGSDTEAFF.

In its sample, this clonotype was seen a few times. The chain links TRBV2 to TRBJ2-2; D call uncertain. V was trimmed by 8 bases and J by 1 base, leaving 5 bases between them. The CDR3 has 12 residues. The germline gives CDR1 SNHLY, CDR2 FYNNEI. The CDR3 sequence: CASGENTGELFF. The CDR3 nucleotides are TGTGCCAGCGGGGAGAACACCGGGGAGCTGTTTTTT.

The chain links TRBV21-1 to TRBJ1-3. TRBV21-1 is a listed pseudogene. The CDR3 runs to 17 residues. The DNA for the CDR3 is TGTGCCAGCAGCAAGGGGAACGACACAATCTCTGGAAACACCATATATTTT. It yields the protein CASSKGNDTISGNTIYF.

This clonotype was seen ten or more times. This chain links TRBV5-1 with TRBJ1-2, with D tentatively TRBD1 (5 bases). Trimming left V 1 base short and J 2 bases short, with 9 bases between. In germline, CDR1 is SGHRS, CDR2 YFSETQ. The CDR3 covers 14 residues. The DNA for the CDR3 is TGCGCCAGCAGCTTGTCGACAGAGAACTATGGCTACACCTTC. It specifies CASSLSTENYGYTF.

The genes are TRBV6-5 and TRBJ1-6; TRBD1 might be the D (5 bases). CDR1 and CDR2 (germline): MNHEY, SVGAGI. The CDR3 runs 17 residues. The ends were cut back, 2 bases at V and 10 bases at J, with 21 bases in the middle. The CDR3 DNA reads as TGTGCCAGCAGTTACGCACCCGGTGAGGGGCAAGGATCACCCCTCCACTTT. Translating it yields CASSYAPGEGQGSPLHF.

The chain employs TRBV7-2 and TRBJ2-2; D not resolved. Per the germline V gene, CDR1 is SGHTA and CDR2 is FQGNSA. With 0 bases removed from V and 6 bases from J, the gap between germline ends came to 14 bases. This CDR3 spans 16 amino acids. The CDR3 spells CASSLAGQVKAGELFF. Here the CDR3 DNA reads TGTGCCAGCAGCTTAGCAGGGCAGGTGAAGGCCGGGGAGCTGTTTTTT.

This clonotype was observed many times. The genes are TRBV5-1 and TRBJ1-1; 9 nucleotides match TRBD1. The germline CDR1 and CDR2 sequences are SGHRS and YFSETQ. With 5 bases clipped from V and 11 bases from J, the junction kept 13 bases outside the gene matches. This CDR3 spans 14 amino acids. The CDR3 DNA is TGCGCCAGCAGATCCGGGACAGGGTTCGATCGGGCTTTCTTT. Residues: CASRSGTGFDRAFF.

The chain is built from TRBV7-9 and TRBJ1-1; D gene uncertain. Germline CDR1 is SEHNR and CDR2 is FQNEAQ (reference sequence). The CDR3 length is 14 residues. V was pared by 1 base and J by 2 bases, with 8 bases between. The CDR3 region has the DNA TGTGCCAGCAGCTTAGTCCAGACTAACACTGAAGCTTTCTTT. It is translated as CASSLVQTNTEAFF.

The V and J genes are TRBV3-1 and TRBJ2-3, with TRBD2 identical over 8 bases. Germline V gives CDR1 LGHDT, CDR2 YNNKEL (reference sequence). The V segment lost 1 base and the J segment 4 bases; nucleotides outside the gene matches: 4. The CDR3 is made up of 15 amino acids. The CDR3 spells CASSQVSGSADTQYF. The CDR3 DNA follows: TGTGCCAGCAGCCAAGTCAGCGGGAGTGCAGATACGCAGTATTTT.

This clonotype was counted only a few times. The chain employs TRBV18 and TRBJ2-3; 8 bases are shared with TRBD1. The CDR3 sequence is 13 residues long. With V trimmed by 3 bases and J by 6 bases, 2 bases remained unmatched. Germline assignment: CDR1 KGHSH and CDR2 LQKENI. This CDR3 reads CASSPRTGDTQYF. The CDR3 nucleotides read TGTGCCAGCTCACCCAGGACAGGGGATACGCAGTATTTT.

This clonotype came up a few times. The chain recombines TRBV2 with TRBJ2-6; TRBD1 aligns across 12 bases. CDR3 length: 17 amino acids. With V trimmed by 6 bases and J by 1 base, 4 bases remained unmatched. The germline gives CDR1 SNHLY, CDR2 FYNNEI. The CDR3 loop reads CASRPGQGASGANVLTF. As DNA, the CDR3 is TGTGCCAGCAGACCGGGACAGGGGGCTTCTGGGGCCAACGTCCTGACTTTC.

This clonotype was seen repeatedly, ten times or more. The chain recombines TRBV29-1 with TRBJ2-1, with D perhaps matching TRBD2 (6 bases). The CDR3 is 12 amino acids. V lost 4 bases, J lost 8 bases, and 12 bases lay in between. The germline V gene has CDR1 SQVTM and CDR2 ANQGSEA. Here the CDR3 reads CSVGDGSHEQFF. The CDR3 bases are TGCAGCGTTGGGGACGGGAGTCATGAGCAGTTCTTC.

The V and J genes are TRBV29-1 and TRBJ2-6; D may match TRBD1 or TRBD2 (5 bases each). V lost 5 bases, J lost 1 base, and 12 bases lay in between. The CDR3 has 15 residues. Germline V gene data show CDR1 as SQVTM and CDR2 as ANQGSEA. CDR3 sequence: CSVPAGSSGANVLTF. The CDR3 DNA follows: TGCAGCGTTCCAGCAGGGAGTTCTGGGGCCAACGTCCTGACTTTC.

This clonotype showed up just a few times. The rearrangement joins TRBV6-6 to TRBJ2-7, with 7 nucleotides matching TRBD1. The junction had 6 bases not matched to a gene; V was cut back by 10 bases and J by 0 bases. In germline, CDR1 is MNHNY, CDR2 SVGAGI (reference sequence). This CDR3 contains 13 residues. CDR3 DNA sequence: TGTGCCACCTACGACAGGGACTCCTACGAGCAGTACTTC. Amino acid sequence: CATYDRDSYEQYF.

This clonotype came up many times. The chain employs TRBV4-1 and TRBJ2-5; 7 positions match TRBD1. Unmatched junction bases numbered 12, after V lost 1 base and J lost 4 bases. Per germline, CDR1 MGHRA and CDR2 YSYEKL. The CDR3 totals 17 residues. This CDR3 reads CASSQVLSGQKRETQYF. The CDR3 nucleotides read TGCGCCAGCAGCCAAGTTTTGTCGGGACAGAAAAGAGAGACCCAGTACTTC.

The chain joins TRBV27 to TRBJ2-7, with D perhaps TRBD1 (6 bases). CDR1 is MNHEY, CDR2 SMNVEV, per germline (reference sequence). There are 13 residues in the CDR3. V dropped 6 bases and J dropped 2 bases, with 11 bases sitting between them. In DNA, the CDR3 is TGTGCCAGCAGCCGGGACACAGCCTACGAGCAGTACTTC. Translation: CASSRDTAYEQYF.